This T cell receptor beta chain was sequenced in a study of cytomegalovirus exposure and HLA in healthy donors (dated by TCRdb to 2016 to 2017). For the wider study: An earlier analysis of several hundred of the donors reported more than 250 Gb of sequence data and around 110 million unique TCR beta sequences from about 180 million T cells. Roughly 300 gigabases of sequencing data and approximately 80 million unique TCR sequences were included in an early release covering several hundred HLA-typed donors. Of the roughly 400 genotyped donors, approximately 82% fell in the genetic ancestry cluster associated with self-reported Caucasian donors. The study aimed to test whether signatures of past pathogen exposure could be identified by cataloging public T cell receptors. Using immunosequencing, the study profiled T cell repertoires from 666 subjects and related those repertoires to cytomegalovirus serostatus. Along with the approximately 700-subject first cohort, a separate validation cohort of approximately 110 different subjects was used. High-throughput TCR immunosequencing, statistical association of individual TCRs with disease status, and machine learning were combined to predict cytomegalovirus infection status. To study patterns of TCR occurrence, a later analysis re-analyzed previously published TCR beta repertoires from 500 to 850 donors and added high-resolution HLA genotyping. Rather than using new phenotypic data, the later analysis identified candidate immune exposures from TCR beta sequences and from how often those sequences occurred across donors. An earlier analysis of several hundred of the donors used high-throughput TCR beta sequencing to judge whether each TCR beta V gene segment behaved as functional or pseudogenic. Donor age, sex, ethnicity and CMV serostatus were compiled together with the repertoire data. In a later genetic analysis, genome-wide SNP genotypes for 398 of the 666 donors were used, and that subset was treated as a discovery cohort. Every discovery cohort repertoire had been produced on one sequencing platform. HLA typing included class I and class II loci at four-digit resolution. Typing coverage varied by locus: about 629-630 donors for A, B, C, DRB1 and DQB1; more than 500 for DQA1; around 570 for DPA1; 450 to 480 for DPB1. About 5 DR-DQ haplotypes were handled as single units for association and clustering, since linkage in the cohort was strong. Among roughly 400 genotyped donors of the cohort, an average of roughly 240,000 unique TCR beta nucleotide sequences were sequenced per donor, roughly 20% of them non-productive.

In total, roughly 670 healthy bone marrow donors made up the cohort. At the time of sampling, all cohort members were nominally healthy, though unrecorded immune exposures were likely present. The donor was CMV seronegative and was included in the group of several hundred seronegative cohort members. Every donor gave a peripheral blood sample, and the peripheral blood mononuclear cells from that sample were used for TCR beta sequencing. Genomic DNA was extracted from the blood cell samples with the Qiagen DNeasy Blood Extraction Kit. What the work shows at the level of the full study, not this receptor alone: Sequencing depth was assumed to be roughly uniform across donors in the presence/absence analyses, though that assumption may not hold. Linkage disequilibrium might explain the correlated functional status among segregating V segments, but an unknown experimental factor could not be ruled out. An association between a missense DCLRE1C variant and V-gene and J-gene trimming of TCR beta chains was found in a later genetic analysis and replicated in an independent cohort. For the cohort, immune exposure information was limited to CMV serostatus. Across donors, most TCR sequences were observed very rarely, whereas some public TCRs were present in many individuals. The classifier was reported to diagnose cytomegalovirus status with high specificity and sensitivity in both the original cohort and the validation cohort. Because counts were too low, about 18 rarely observed V segments, including chromosome 9 orphons, were excluded from the earlier analysis of under 650 of the donors. Compared with the 666-donor mean, donors in an Asian-associated ancestry cluster had fewer N-insertions in productive TCRs, according to a later genetic analysis. A further reported finding was that TCR beta sequences accurately predicted the HLA-A and HLA-B alleles for most subjects in the first cohort. In a later analysis, HLA-associated TCR beta chains showed more clonal expansion and lower generation probabilities than non-associated chains that were equally common. Because the 87-base-pair reads could not distinguish some IMGT-functional V segments, including TRBV6-2 and TRBV6-3, those segments were excluded. Only TCR beta chains were sequenced in this cohort, and the absence of alpha or paired-chain data limited detectable features. A cluster of highly shared sequence variants was judged likely to represent a technical artifact of the sequencing pipeline. In the study, around 150 TCR beta chains were listed as associated with cytomegalovirus. Three of the identified cytomegalovirus-associated TCR beta chains were confirmed in vitro to be specific for cytomegalovirus antigens. A later analysis found that TCR association rates varied across HLA loci, with DRB1 alleles showing the most associated TCRs and HLA-C alleles the fewest. In a later analysis, most CMV-associated TCR beta chains were found to appear HLA-restricted, with HLA associations seemingly driven largely by CMV exposure. HLA typing was unavailable for some donors at each locus, so association tests used only the typed subset. According to the authors, the approach could potentially be generalized to other disease states and immunological phenotypes. An earlier analysis of around 600 of the donors showed that most TCR beta V segments appeared in productive rearrangements either about 87% or about 30% of the time, which broadly matched IMGT annotations. When HLA alleles, especially DR and DQ, strongly co-occurred, attributing TCR associations to individual alleles was difficult. Specific HLA alleles were associated with 15,000 to 20,000 TCR beta sequences at a false discovery rate of 0.05 in a later analysis. In a later analysis, several top co-occurrence clusters were reported to appear linked to parvovirus B19, influenza, CMV and Epstein-Barr virus.

About this clone itself: This clone's antigen is unknown. No base quality information exists; no much larger clone differs at one position. The sample contains more than one DNA sequence encoding this CDR3.

The germline V gene gives CDR1 as MGHRA and CDR2 as YSYEKL. The CDR3 measures 15 amino acids from cysteine to phenylalanine. The DNA shown is the 45-base CDR3, in frame from base 1. Cut back by 1 base and 3 bases, the V and J ends lie 12 bases apart. Library preparation employed the immunoSEQ multiplex PCR assay. A mixture of 60 forward primers for TCR Vbeta segments and 13 reverse primers for TCR Jbeta segments was used in the multiplex PCR. A multiplex PCR assay on genomic DNA amplified the CDR3 region of rearranged TCR beta genes. The Illumina HiSeq System was used to sequence the amplified TCR beta libraries as 87-base-pair reads. The authors' pipeline ran thus. A later analysis counted about 80 million unique TCR beta chains across the 550 to 700 repertoires, and around 9.9 million of these chains were shared by at least two donors. Raw reads were error-corrected and collapsed into unique sequences by a nearest-neighbor algorithm in which closely related sequences were merged to remove PCR and sequencing errors. V, D and J gene segments were assigned by aligning CDR3 sequences to IMGT reference sequences. For a sequence to be retained, a match of at least six nucleotides to both a V gene segment and a J gene segment was required. A rearrangement was called productive if the CDR3 had no stop codons and remained in frame with V and J, and every other rearrangement was called non-productive. CDR3 was defined by IMGT convention, running from the second conserved V-encoded cysteine to the conserved J-encoded phenylalanine. Sequences without an unambiguous match to a single V gene segment were excluded from the earlier analysis of several hundred of the donors. In an earlier analysis of almost 600 of the donors, a V segment was called functional when productive rearrangements were above 56.7%, and segregating when the standard deviation between donors exceeded 5%. A statistical classification framework was developed to diagnose cytomegalovirus status using the catalog of TCR beta chain sequences. V and J gene assignment, in a later analysis, came from comparing TCR nucleotide sequences with IMGT/GENE-DB human TR gene sequences. Using the TCRdist pipeline, a later analysis assigned CDR3 sequences along with most-parsimonious VDJ recombination scenarios. In a later analysis, every TCR beta chain was defined by the combination of its CDR3 amino acid sequence and its V-gene family, and reads without a unique V-gene family were dropped. A later analysis removed several hundred highly shared, low-generation-probability nucleotide sequences to deal with suspected cross-contamination and a sequencing artifact. In a later analysis, a clonal expansion index for each public chain was calculated from normalized within-repertoire ranks of inferred template counts. In a later analysis, generation probabilities were computed using a VDJ recombination model fitted to out-of-frame rearrangements, and the results were checked against IGoR. In a later analysis, TCR-TCR, TCR-HLA and TCR-CMV co-occurrence was scored with hypergeometric tests, and a repertoire-size bias correction was applied to TCR pairs. A later analysis estimated false discovery rates by permuting HLA or CMV assignments 20 times. In a later analysis, co-occurring TCRs were grouped using DBSCAN, and TCRdist sequence similarity was added for clustering within HLA-allele-positive subsets. Repertoires with fewer than 30,000 or more than 120,000 public chains were left out of co-occurrence clustering, as were roughly five repertoires with anomalous nucleotide sharing. In its TCRdb copy, this immuneACCESS table keeps in-frame sequences only and misses some clones. Where compared with another copy, unresolved V genes explain less than half of these, and the others have no known cause. V and J calls and clone size are copied from that table; D and trimming were computed from the DNA. In all, the sample holds 200,000 to 250,000 clones, and 82% of those were seen once. The ten largest clones add up to 2.5% to 3.5% of the sample.

The sample taken for sequencing was PBMCs. The sequence was collected from a woman in her 40s in good health and CMV-seronegative. The chain couples TRBV4-1 to TRBJ1-2, and perhaps TRBD1 as D gene, on 5 matching bases. The DNA is TGCGCCAGCAGCCAAGGGGGCCTCCTCGACTATGGCTACACCTTC. The resulting protein is CASSQGGLLDYGYTF.